This T cell receptor (beta chain) was profiled in a study of T cell repertoires in cytomegalovirus infection. Overall study results and limits: The response measured ex vivo was dominated by TCR beta clonotypes (HLA-C-restricted and CMV-specific).

There are many counts of this clonotype. Its antigen remains unidentified. MiXCR was run by TCRdb on the reads, yielding one entry per CDR3 protein. Found here are 95,000 to 150,000 distinct CDR3 sequences, over 30% of them singletons; the top ten hold around 54%. The receptor's source is a human donor in good health (CMV status not recorded). Some clones in this sample may be carry-over from other donors' samples. Sequencing was performed on CD8+ T cells from cultured PBMCs, taken from culture after CMV antigen stimulation.

CDR3 protein: CASSLGIGQSTMNTEAFF. The CDR3 region has the DNA TGTGCCAGCAGCTTAGGAATCGGGCAGAGTACCATGAACACTGAAGCTTTCTTT. The chain employs TRBV7-8 and TRBJ1-1, with D unclear. Trimming pared 1 base from V and 0 bases from J, leaving 18 bases between. The CDR3 spans 18 residues. Germline V gene lookup returns CDR1 SGHVS and CDR2 FQNEAQ.